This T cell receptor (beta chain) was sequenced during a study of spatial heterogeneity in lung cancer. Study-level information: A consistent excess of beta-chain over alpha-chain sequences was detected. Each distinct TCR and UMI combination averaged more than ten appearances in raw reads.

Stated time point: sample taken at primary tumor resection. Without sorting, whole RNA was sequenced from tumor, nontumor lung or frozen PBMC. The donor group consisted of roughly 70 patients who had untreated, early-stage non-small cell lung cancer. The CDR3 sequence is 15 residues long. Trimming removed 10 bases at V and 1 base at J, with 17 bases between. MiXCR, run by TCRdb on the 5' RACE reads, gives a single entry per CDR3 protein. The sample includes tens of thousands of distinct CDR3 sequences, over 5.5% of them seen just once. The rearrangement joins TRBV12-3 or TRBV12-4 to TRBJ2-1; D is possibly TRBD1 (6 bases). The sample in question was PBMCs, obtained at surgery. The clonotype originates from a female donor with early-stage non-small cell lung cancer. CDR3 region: CATAYRVGSYNEQFF. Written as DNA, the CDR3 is TGTGCCACCGCCTACAGGGTCGGGTCCTACAATGAGCAGTTCTTC.